This TCR beta chain was retrieved from a study of post-analysis software for immune sequencing data (dated by TCRdb to 2015 to 2017). With respect to the entire study: Disease courses on record covered relapsing-remitting, secondary progressive and progressive-relapsing multiple sclerosis, though some patients had no subtype annotation. The patient repertoires were set against eleven to twelve previously published healthy control repertoires from donors whose ages ranged from roughly 6 to 26 years. A subset of samples was prepared in parallel using single-end sample barcoding, then pooled and co-amplified after Illumina adapter ligation.

In the case of this clonotype: This clone's antigen is unknown. No qualities accompany the bases; no much larger clone lies one base away.

The investigation overall reported the following: When samples were clustered directly using the F measure, samples prepared in the same batch co-clustered strongly, which prompted a batch-effect correction. Roughly 5 TRBV segments, including TRBV5-6, TRBV5-1 and TRBV20-1, were significantly more frequent in patients than controls. The control group was slightly older than the multiple sclerosis patient group. Multiple sclerosis patients had significantly lower normalized Chao1 diversity than controls, a result that suggests substantial peripheral T-cell clonal expansion.

The V end loses 1 base and the J end loses 5 bases, and a stretch of 15 bases separates them. Measured from the cysteine to the phenylalanine, the CDR3 is 15 residues long. The retained sequence is limited to the CDR3, 45 bases, with the frame set at the first base. The germline V gene encodes CDR1 SGHRS and CDR2 YFSETQ. The library came from PCR. TCRdb shows the sequencer as Illumina HiSeq 2500. To reduce PCR and sequencing biases, unique molecular identifiers were built into the TCR beta cDNA libraries. Approximately 500,000 cDNA molecules were obtained for every 1 to 10 million input T cells, so each molecule roughly corresponded to one T cell. Patient libraries were prepared and sequenced with the same protocol used for the earlier healthy control dataset. Samples belonging to the same batch were prepared together, multiplexed and sequenced on a shared HiSeq lane. Per the original workflow: Raw barcoded reads were processed with MIGEC, and single-read molecular identifier groups were discarded before consensus assembly and CDR3 extraction. Clonotype tables were post-analysed with VDJtools, and diversity was normalized by down-sampling all datasets to the smallest sample size. Repertoire overlap clustering matched CDR3 amino acid but not nucleotide sequences to correct batch-related cross-sample contamination. Starting from the raw public reads, TCRdb applied fastp trimming at Q25, assembled clones with MiXCR and retained in-frame beta chains. Rows matching on CDR3 protein sequence are summarized as one entry with the most common DNA and genes. TCRdb, rather than the study authors, made the V and J calls. Recorded for this sample are roughly 540,000 distinct CDR3 sequences; under 40% of them occurred a single time. Of the sample, around 6% falls within the top ten clones.

TCR beta repertoires were profiled from peripheral blood of about a dozen young patients with multiple sclerosis to demonstrate the VDJtools post-analysis software. The multiple sclerosis patients were children and adolescents ranging in age from roughly 6 to 15 years. The TCR was taken from a girl aged 2-17 years with multiple sclerosis. The source material was blood. The chain employs TRBV5-1 and TRBJ2-5, with the D gene tentatively TRBD1 or TRBD2, based on 6 matching bases in each. The nucleotide sequence is TGCGCCAGCAGCTTGATAGGGGGGCAAGGGGAGACCCAGTACTTC. Its protein product is CASSLIGGQGETQYF.